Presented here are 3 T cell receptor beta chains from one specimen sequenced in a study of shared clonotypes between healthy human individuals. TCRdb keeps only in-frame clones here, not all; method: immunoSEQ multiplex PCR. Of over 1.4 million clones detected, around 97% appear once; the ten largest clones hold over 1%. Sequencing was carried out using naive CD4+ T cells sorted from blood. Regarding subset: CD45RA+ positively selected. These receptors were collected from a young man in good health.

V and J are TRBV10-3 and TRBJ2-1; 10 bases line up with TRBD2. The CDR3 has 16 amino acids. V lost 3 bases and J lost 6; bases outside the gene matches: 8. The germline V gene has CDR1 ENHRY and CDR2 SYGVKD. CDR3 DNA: TGTGCCATCAGTGACCCCCTAGCGGGAGCCCTCAATGAGCAGTTCTTC. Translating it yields CAISDPLAGALNEQFF.

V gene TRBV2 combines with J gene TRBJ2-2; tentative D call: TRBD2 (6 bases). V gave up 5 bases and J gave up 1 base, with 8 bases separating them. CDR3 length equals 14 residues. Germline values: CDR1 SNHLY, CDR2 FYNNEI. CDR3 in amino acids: CASSPGENTGELFF. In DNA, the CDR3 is TGTGCCAGCAGTCCGGGAGAGAACACCGGGGAGCTGTTTTTT.

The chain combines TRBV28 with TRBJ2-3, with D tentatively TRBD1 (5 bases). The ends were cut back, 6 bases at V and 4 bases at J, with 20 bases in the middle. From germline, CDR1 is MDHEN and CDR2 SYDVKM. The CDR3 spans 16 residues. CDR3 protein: CASRAQGMSYADTQYF. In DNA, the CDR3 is TGTGCCAGCAGGGCGCAGGGCATGTCTTATGCAGATACGCAGTATTTT.